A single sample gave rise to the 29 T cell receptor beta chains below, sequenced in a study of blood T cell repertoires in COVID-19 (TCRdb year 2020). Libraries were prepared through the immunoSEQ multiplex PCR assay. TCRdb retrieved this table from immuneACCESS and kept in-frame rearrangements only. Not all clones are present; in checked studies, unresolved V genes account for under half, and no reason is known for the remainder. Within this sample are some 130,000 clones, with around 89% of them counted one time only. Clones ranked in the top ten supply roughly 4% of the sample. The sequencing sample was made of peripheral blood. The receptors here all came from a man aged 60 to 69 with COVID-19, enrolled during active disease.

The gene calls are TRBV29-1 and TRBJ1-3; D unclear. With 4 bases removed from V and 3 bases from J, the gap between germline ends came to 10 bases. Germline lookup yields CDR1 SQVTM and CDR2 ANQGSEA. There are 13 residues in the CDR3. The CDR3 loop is CSVASTGGNTIYF. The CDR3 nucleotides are TGCAGCGTTGCGTCAACCGGTGGAAACACCATATATTTT.

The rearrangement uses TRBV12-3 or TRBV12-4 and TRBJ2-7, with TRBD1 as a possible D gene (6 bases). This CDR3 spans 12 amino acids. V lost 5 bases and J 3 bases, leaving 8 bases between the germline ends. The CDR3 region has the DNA TGTGCCAGCAGTATGGGACACTACGAGCAGTACTTC. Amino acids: CASSMGHYEQYF.

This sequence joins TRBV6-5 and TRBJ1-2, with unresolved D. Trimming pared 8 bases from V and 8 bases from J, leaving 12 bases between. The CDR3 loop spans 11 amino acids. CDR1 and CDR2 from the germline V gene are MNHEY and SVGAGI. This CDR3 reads CASRFGGGYTF. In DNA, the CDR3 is TGTGCCAGCCGATTTGGAGGCGGCTACACCTTC.

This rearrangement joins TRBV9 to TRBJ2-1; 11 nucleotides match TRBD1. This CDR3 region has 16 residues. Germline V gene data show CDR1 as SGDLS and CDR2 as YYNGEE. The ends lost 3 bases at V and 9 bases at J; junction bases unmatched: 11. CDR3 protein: CASSGSIGQGAGEQFF. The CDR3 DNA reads TGTGCCAGCAGCGGCTCTATTGGACAGGGGGCTGGTGAGCAGTTCTTC.

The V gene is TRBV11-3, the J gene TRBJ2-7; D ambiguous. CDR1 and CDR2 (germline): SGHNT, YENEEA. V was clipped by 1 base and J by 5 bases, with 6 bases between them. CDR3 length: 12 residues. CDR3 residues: CASSLGRNEQYF. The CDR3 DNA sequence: TGTGCCAGCAGCTTAGGGAGAAACGAGCAGTACTTC.

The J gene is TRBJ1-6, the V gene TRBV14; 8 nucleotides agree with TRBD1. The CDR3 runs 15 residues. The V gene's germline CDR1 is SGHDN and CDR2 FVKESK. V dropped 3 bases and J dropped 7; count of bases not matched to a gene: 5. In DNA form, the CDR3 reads TGTGCCAGCAGCCACACGACAGGGGTGAATTCACCCCTCCACTTT. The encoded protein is CASSHTTGVNSPLHF.

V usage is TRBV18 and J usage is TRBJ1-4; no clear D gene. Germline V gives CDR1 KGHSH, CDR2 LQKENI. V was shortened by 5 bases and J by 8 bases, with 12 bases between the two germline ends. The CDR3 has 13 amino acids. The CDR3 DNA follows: TGTGCCAGCTCATCCTCGGGAAGGGAAAAACTGTTTTTT. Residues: CASSSSGREKLFF.

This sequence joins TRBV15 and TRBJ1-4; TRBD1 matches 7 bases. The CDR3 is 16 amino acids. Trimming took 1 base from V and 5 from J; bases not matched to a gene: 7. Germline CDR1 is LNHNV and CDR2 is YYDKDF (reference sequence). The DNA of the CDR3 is TGTGCCACCAGCAGAGTAAGAGGGGGCTTGAATGAAAAACTGTTTTTT. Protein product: CATSRVRGGLNEKLFF.

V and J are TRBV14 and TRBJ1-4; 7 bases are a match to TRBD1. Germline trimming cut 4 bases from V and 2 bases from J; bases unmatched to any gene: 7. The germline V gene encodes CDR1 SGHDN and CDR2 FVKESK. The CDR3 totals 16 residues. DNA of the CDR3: TGTGCCAGCAGCCGCACCCGACAGGGCACTAATGAAAAACTGTTTTTT. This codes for CASSRTRQGTNEKLFF.

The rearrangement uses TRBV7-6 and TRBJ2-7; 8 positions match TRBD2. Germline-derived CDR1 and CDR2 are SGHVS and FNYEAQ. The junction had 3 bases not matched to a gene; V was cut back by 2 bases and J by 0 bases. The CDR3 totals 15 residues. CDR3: CASSLQAGVSYEQYF. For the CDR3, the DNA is TGTGCCAGCAGCTTACAAGCGGGGGTCTCCTACGAGCAGTACTTC.

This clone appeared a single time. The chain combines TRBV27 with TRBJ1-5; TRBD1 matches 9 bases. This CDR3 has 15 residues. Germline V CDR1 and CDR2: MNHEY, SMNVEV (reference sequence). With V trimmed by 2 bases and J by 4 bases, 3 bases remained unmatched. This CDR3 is CASSLRDRANQPQHF. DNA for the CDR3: TGTGCCAGCAGTTTAAGGGACAGGGCAAATCAGCCCCAGCATTTT.

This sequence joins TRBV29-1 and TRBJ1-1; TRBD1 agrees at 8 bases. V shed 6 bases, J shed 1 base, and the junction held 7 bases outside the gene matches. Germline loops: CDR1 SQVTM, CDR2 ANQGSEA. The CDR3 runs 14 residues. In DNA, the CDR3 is TGCAGCGTGGCACCGGGACAGGAGAACACTGAAGCTTTCTTT. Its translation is CSVAPGQENTEAFF.

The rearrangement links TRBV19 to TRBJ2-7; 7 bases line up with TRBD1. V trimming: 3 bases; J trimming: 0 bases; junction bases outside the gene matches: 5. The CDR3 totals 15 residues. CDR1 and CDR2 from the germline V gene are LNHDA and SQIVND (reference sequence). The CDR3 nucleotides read TGTGCCAGTAGTATGGGACAGCTCTTCTCCTACGAGCAGTACTTC. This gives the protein CASSMGQLFSYEQYF. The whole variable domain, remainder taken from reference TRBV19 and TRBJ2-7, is DGGITQSPKYLFRKEGQNVTLSCEQNLNHDAMYWYRQDPGQGLRLIYYSQIVNDFQKGDIAEGYSVSREKKESFPLTVTSAQKNPTAFYLCASSMGQLFSYEQYFGPGTRLTVT.

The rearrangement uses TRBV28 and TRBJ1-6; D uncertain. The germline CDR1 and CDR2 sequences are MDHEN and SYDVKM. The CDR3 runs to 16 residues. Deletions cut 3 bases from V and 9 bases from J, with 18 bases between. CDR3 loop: CASSFTYTGASSPLHF. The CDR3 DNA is TGTGCCAGCAGTTTCACGTATACGGGAGCGTCTTCACCCCTCCACTTT.

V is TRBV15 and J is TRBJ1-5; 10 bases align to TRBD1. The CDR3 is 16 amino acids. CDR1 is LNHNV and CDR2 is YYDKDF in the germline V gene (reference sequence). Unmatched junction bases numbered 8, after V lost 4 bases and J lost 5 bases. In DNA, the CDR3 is TGTGCCACCAGCAAGCCGGGACAGGGGATCTATCAGCCCCAGCATTTT. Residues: CATSKPGQGIYQPQHF.

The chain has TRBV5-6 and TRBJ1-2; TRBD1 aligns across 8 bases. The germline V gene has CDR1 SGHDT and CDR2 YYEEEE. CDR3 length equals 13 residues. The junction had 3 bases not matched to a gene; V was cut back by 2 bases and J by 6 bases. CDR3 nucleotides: TGTGCCAGCAGCTTACAGGGGGATCATGGCTACACCTTC. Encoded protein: CASSLQGDHGYTF.

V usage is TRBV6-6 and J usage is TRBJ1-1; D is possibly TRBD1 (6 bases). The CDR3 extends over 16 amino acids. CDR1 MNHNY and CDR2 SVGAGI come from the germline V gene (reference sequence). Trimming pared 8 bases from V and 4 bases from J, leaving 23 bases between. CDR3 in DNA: TGTGCCAGCGGTGGGGGAACACAGGGTGATGGCACTGAAGCTTTCTTT. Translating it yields CASGGGTQGDGTEAFF.

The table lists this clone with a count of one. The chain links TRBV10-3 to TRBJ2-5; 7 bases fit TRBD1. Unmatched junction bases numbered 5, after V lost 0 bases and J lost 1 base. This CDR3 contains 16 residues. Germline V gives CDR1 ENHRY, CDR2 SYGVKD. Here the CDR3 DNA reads TGTGCCATCAGTGAGTCGAGACAGGGAGTCCAAGAGACCCAGTACTTC. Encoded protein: CAISESRQGVQETQYF.

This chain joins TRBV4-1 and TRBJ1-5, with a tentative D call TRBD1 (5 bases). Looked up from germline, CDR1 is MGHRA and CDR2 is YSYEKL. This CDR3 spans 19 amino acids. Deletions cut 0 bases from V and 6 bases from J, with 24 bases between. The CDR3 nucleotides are TGCGCCAGCAGCCAAGATAGGTGGGGGGTCGGGTCATATAGTCAGCCCCAGCATTTT. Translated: CASSQDRWGVGSYSQPQHF.

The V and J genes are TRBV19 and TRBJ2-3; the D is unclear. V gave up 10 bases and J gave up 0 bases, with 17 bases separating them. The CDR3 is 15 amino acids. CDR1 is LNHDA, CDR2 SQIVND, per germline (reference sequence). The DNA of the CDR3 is TGTGCCACCTTGAAGACATTCACTAGCACAGATACGCAGTATTTT. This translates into CATLKTFTSTDTQYF. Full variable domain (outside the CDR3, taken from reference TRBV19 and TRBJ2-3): DGGITQSPKYLFRKEGQNVTLSCEQNLNHDAMYWYRQDPGQGLRLIYYSQIVNDFQKGDIAEGYSVSREKKESFPLTVTSAQKNPTAFYLCATLKTFTSTDTQYFGPGTRLTVL.

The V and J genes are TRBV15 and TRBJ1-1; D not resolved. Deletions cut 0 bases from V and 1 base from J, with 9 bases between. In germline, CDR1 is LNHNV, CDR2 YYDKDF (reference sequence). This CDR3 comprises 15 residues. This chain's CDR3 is CATSRDKGGNTEAFF. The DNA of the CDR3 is TGTGCCACCAGCAGAGATAAAGGCGGGAACACTGAAGCTTTCTTT.

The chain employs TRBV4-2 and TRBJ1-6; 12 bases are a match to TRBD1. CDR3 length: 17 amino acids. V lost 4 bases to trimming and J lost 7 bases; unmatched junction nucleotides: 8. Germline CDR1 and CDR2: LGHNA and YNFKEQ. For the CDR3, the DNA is TGTGCCAGCAGCCTGGGAGTTGGGACAGGGGGCAATTCACCCCTCCACTTT. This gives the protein CASSLGVGTGGNSPLHF.

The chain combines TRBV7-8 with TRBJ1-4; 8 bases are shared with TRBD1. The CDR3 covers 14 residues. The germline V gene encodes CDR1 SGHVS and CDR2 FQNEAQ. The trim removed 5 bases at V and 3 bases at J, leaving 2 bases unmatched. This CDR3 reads CASSLDRANEKLFF. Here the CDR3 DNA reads TGTGCCAGCAGCCTGGACAGGGCTAATGAAAAACTGTTTTTT. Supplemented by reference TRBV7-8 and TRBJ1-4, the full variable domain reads GAGVSQSPRYKVAKRGQDVALRCDPISGHVSLFWYQQALGQGPEFLTYFQNEAQLDKSGLPSDRFFAERPEGSVSTLKIQRTQQEDSAVYLCASSLDRANEKLFFGSGTQLSVL.

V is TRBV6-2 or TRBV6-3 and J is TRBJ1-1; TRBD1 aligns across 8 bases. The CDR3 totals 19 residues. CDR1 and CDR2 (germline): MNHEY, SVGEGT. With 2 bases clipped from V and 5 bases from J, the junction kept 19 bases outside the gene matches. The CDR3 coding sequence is TGTGCCAGCAGTTACAAAATCGGAGACAGGGGAATCGTGAGGACTGAAGCTTTCTTT. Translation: CASSYKIGDRGIVRTEAFF.

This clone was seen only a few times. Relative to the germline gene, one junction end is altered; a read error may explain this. CDR3 sequence reads: CASSEGGAWNEQFF. Written as DNA, the CDR3 is TGTGCCAGCAGCGAAGGGGGAGCTTGGAATGAGCAGTTCTTC. The chain couples TRBV6-1 to TRBJ2-1; a possible D gene is TRBD1 (6 bases). The CDR3 loop spans 14 amino acids. Germline loops: CDR1 MNHNS, CDR2 SASEGT.

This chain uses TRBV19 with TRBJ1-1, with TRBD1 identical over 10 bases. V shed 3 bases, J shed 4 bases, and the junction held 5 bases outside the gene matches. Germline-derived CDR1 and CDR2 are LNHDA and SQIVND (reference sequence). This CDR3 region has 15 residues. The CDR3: CASSIDGTGATEAFF. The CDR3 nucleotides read TGTGCCAGTAGTATTGACGGGACAGGGGCCACTGAAGCTTTCTTT.

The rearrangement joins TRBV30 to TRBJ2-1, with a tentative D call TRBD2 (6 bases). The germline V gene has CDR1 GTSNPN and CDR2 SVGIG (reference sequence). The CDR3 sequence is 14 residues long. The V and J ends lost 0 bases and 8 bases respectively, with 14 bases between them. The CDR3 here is CAWSVPPLADEQFF. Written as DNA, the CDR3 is TGTGCCTGGAGTGTGCCCCCCTTAGCGGATGAGCAGTTCTTC.

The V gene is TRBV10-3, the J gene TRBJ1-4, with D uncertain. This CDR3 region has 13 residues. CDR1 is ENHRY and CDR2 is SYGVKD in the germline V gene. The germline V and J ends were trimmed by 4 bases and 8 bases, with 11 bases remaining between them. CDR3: CAISGETGEKLFF. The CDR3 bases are TGTGCCATCAGTGGGGAAACGGGGGAAAAACTGTTTTTT.

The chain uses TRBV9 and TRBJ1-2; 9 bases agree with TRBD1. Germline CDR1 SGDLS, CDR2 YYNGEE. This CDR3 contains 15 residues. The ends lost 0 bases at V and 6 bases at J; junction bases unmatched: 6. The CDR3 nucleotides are TGTGCCAGCAGCGTAGTGACAGGGGGTAGAGATGGCTACACCTTC. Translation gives CASSVVTGGRDGYTF.